The 8 T cell receptor beta chains listed next were all sequenced from one sample in a study of cytomegalovirus exposure and HLA in healthy donors. Measured with immunoSEQ multiplex PCR; TCRdb has only the in-frame clones, and not every one. The sample lists 200,000 or so clones, 84% occurring once. Sequencing input: PBMCs. The receptors derive from a man younger than 35 in good health and CMV-seropositive.

V usage is TRBV28 and J usage is TRBJ2-7; no firm D call. The CDR3 has 13 residues. V was trimmed by 3 bases and J by 2 bases, leaving 8 bases between them. Germline V gene lookup returns CDR1 MDHEN and CDR2 SYDVKM. CDR3 residues: CASSFGSAYEQYF. CDR3 DNA sequence: TGTGCCAGCAGTTTCGGCAGCGCCTACGAGCAGTACTTC.

For the CDR3, the DNA is TGTGCCAGCTCACCGGCAGATCTAGCGATCTACGAGCAGTACTTC. This translates into CASSPADLAIYEQYF. This chain joins TRBV18 and TRBJ2-7; D is possibly TRBD2 (6 bases). The CDR3 has 15 amino acids. Trimming pared 3 bases from V and 3 bases from J, leaving 15 bases between. In germline, CDR1 is KGHSH, CDR2 LQKENI.

V gene TRBV2 combines with J gene TRBJ2-1; 8 bases match TRBD2. The J segment lost 5 bases and the V segment lost 8 bases, leaving 11 bases of the junction unmatched. The CDR3 spans 15 residues. The V gene's germline CDR1 is SNHLY and CDR2 FYNNEI. Written as DNA, the CDR3 is TGTGCCAGCGGCAAGAGCGGGGGACCGAACAATGAGCAGTTCTTC. Protein product: CASGKSGGPNNEQFF. Variable domain in full (rest from reference TRBV2 and TRBJ2-1): EPEVTQTPSHQVTQMGQEVILRCVPISNHLYFYWYRQILGQKVEFLVSFYNNEISEKSEIFDDQFSVERPDGSNFTLKIRSTKLEDSAMYFCASGKSGGPNNEQFFGPGTRLTVL.

This sequence joins TRBV7-2 and TRBJ1-1; D is undetermined. Trimming stripped 1 base from V and 1 base from J, with 10 bases between. Germline V gene sequence: CDR1 SGHTA, CDR2 FQGNSA. The CDR3 covers 15 residues. CDR3 in DNA: TGTGCCAGCAGCTTAGTTGCGGGCTCGAACACTGAAGCTTTCTTT. This codes for CASSLVAGSNTEAFF.

The chain recombines TRBV28 with TRBJ1-1, with a tentative D call TRBD1 (6 bases). Looked up from germline, CDR1 is MDHEN and CDR2 is SYDVKM. The CDR3 is 15 amino acids. With 5 bases removed from V and 1 base from J, the gap between germline ends came to 14 bases. CDR3 nucleotide sequence: TGTGCCAGCAGTACCCCCGGGACATGGAACACTGAAGCTTTCTTT. Translated, it gives CASSTPGTWNTEAFF.

This clone was observed a single time. V and J are TRBV7-9 and TRBJ2-1, with 14 positions matching TRBD2. Per germline, CDR1 SEHNR and CDR2 FQNEAQ (reference sequence). The length of the CDR3 is 16 residues. The junction had 6 bases not matched to a gene; V was cut back by 5 bases and J by 6 bases. CDR3 loop: CASSPPGTSGSNEQFF. CDR3 in DNA: TGTGCCAGCAGCCCACCCGGGACTAGCGGGAGCAATGAGCAGTTCTTC. The whole variable domain, remainder taken from reference TRBV7-9 and TRBJ2-1, is DTGVSQNPRHKITKRGQNVTFRCDPISEHNRLYWYRQTLGQGPEFLTYFQNEAQLEKSRLLSDRFSAERPKGSFSTLEIQRTEQGDSAMYLCASSPPGTSGSNEQFFGPGTRLTVL.

The rearrangement links TRBV28 to TRBJ1-1; D perhaps matches TRBD1 (6 bases). The V and J ends lost 2 bases and 10 bases respectively, with 11 bases between them. This CDR3 is built from 12 residues. Germline values: CDR1 MDHEN, CDR2 SYDVKM. The CDR3 region has the DNA TGTGCCAGCAGTTTAGGGCAGGGGCCAGCTTTCTTT. Protein product: CASSLGQGPAFF.

The chain links TRBV7-2 to TRBJ2-7, with 7 bases identical to TRBD1. V dropped 6 bases and J dropped 0; count of bases not matched to a gene: 5. The CDR3 sequence is 14 residues long. Germline V gives CDR1 SGHTA, CDR2 FQGNSA. The CDR3, as DNA: TGTGCCAGCAGGTCGGACAGGTCCTCCTACGAGCAGTACTTC. Its translation is CASRSDRSSYEQYF. Supplemented by reference TRBV7-2 and TRBJ2-7, the full variable domain reads GAGVSQSPSNKVTEKGKDVELRCDPISGHTALYWYRQSLGQGLEFLIYFQGNSAPDKSGLPSDRFSAERTGGSVSTLTIQRTQQEDSAVYLCASRSDRSSYEQYFGPGTRLTVT.